This T cell receptor beta chain emerged from a study of human T cells and chemical hapten exposure. Overall study context: Minor pooled library volume differences mainly drove per-sample TCR yield variation. Study-level results: There was no change with DPC sensitization in TCRs above 1 in 1000 frequency.

This clonotype showed up many times. Its antigen is currently unknown. The study's library attached unique molecular identifiers to single cDNA molecules. TCRdb re-called the RACE reads with MiXCR, one entry per CDR3 protein. Of more than 75,000 distinct CDR3 sequences listed, 7% to 9% are singletons. Germline CDR1 reads SEHNR; CDR2 reads FQNEAQ (reference sequence). Trimming shortened V by 1 base and J by 12 bases, and 19 bases separated the two germline ends. This CDR3 spans 14 amino acids. Indicated time point: healthy volunteer bleed at 6 weeks. The study extracted total RNA from unfractionated whole blood.

The TCR sequence derives from a male donor in good health. Some clones in this sample may be carry-over from other donors' samples. The rearrangement links TRBV7-9 to TRBJ2-7; D possibly corresponds to TRBD1 (6 bases). The specimen sequenced was whole blood. The chain's CDR3 is CASSLEGQGPNRYF. CDR3 coding DNA: TGTGCCAGCAGCTTAGAAGGGCAGGGGCCTAATCGGTACTTC.